The clone carrying this T cell receptor beta chain was seen only once. Its antigen is as yet unknown. The sample originates from a study of blood T cells in healthy people across ages. The CDR3 is 14 amino acids. The ends were cut back, 7 bases at V and 2 bases at J, with 14 bases in the middle. The germline gives CDR1 MNHNY, CDR2 SVGAGI (reference sequence). A second about 7 to 12 cycle PCR used barcoded and J-beta primers. In TCRdb, the 5' RACE reads were re-called with MiXCR into one record per CDR3 protein. The table has about 580,000 distinct CDR3 sequences, roughly 48% seen once. At least 5 micrograms of total RNA were extracted per sample. Broader study findings: The long-lived group displayed more naive CD4+ cells, plus higher diversity, than the aged donors did. Diversity estimated from one million T cells was considered an underestimate.

This chain joins TRBV6-6 and TRBJ1-1; perhaps TRBD1 as D (5 bases). The TCR was taken from an elderly man in good health. The sample consisted of blood. The CDR3 reads CASTRGFRNTEAFF. CDR3 bases: TGTGCCAGCACCCGGGGCTTCAGAAACACTGAAGCTTTCTTT.